This T cell receptor beta chain was sequenced during a study of T cell responses to AZD1222 COVID-19 vaccine. Repertoires were generated with immunoSEQ multiplex PCR, while TCRdb's copy carries only in-frame clones and drops some. Among approximately 110,000 clones, about 91% were seen once, and the ten largest hold 4.5% to 5%. The receptor comes from an adult in good health. This material consisted of peripheral blood, taken on day 0 of AZD1222 vaccination.

The CDR3 here is CASSLDMNTGELFF. CDR3 DNA sequence: TGTGCCAGCAGCTTAGACATGAACACCGGGGAGCTGTTTTTT. This chain links TRBV7-9 with TRBJ2-2, with D uncertain. Trimming left V 1 base short and J 1 base short, with 4 bases between. Germline V gives CDR1 SEHNR, CDR2 FQNEAQ (reference sequence). CDR3 length: 14 amino acids. The complete variable domain, with remaining parts taken from reference TRBV7-9 and TRBJ2-2, reads DTGVSQNPRHKITKRGQNVTFRCDPISEHNRLYWYRQTLGQGPEFLTYFQNEAQLEKSRLLSDRFSAERPKGSFSTLEIQRTEQGDSAMYLCASSLDMNTGELFFGEGSRLTVL.